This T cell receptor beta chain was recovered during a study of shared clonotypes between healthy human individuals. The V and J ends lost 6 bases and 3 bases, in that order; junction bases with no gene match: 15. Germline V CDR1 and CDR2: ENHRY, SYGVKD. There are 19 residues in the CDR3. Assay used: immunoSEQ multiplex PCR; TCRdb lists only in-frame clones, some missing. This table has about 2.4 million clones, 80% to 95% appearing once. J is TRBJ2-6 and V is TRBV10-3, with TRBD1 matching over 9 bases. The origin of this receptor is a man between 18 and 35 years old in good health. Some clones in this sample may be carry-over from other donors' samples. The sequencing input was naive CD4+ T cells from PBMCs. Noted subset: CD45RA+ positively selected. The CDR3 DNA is TGTGCCATCAGGTCGGGCCCGGGACAGGGATCGGGTGGGGCCAACGTCCTGACTTTC. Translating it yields CAIRSGPGQGSGGANVLTF.